The clone carrying this T cell receptor (beta chain) showed up just a few times. Within the sample, other DNA sequences also encode this same CDR3. Between the trimmed V and J ends, which lost 0 bases and 6 bases, there was a span of 4 bases. CDR1 SGHTS and CDR2 YDEGEE come from the germline V gene. The CDR3 runs 11 residues. This specimen belongs to a study of shared clonotypes between healthy human individuals. Libraries were prepared by immunoSEQ multiplex PCR; TCRdb keeps only in-frame clonotypes and omits some of them. The sample lists 2 million to 3 million clones, approximately 90% occurring once.

Material: naive CD4+ T cells sorted from blood. As for subset: CD45RA+ positively selected. The receptor was derived from a man aged 18 to 29 in good health. The J gene is TRBJ2-7, the V gene TRBV5-8; D is unresolved. The CDR3 DNA reads TGTGCCAGCAGCTTGGGGGGCGAGCAGTACTTC. This translates into CASSLGGEQYF.